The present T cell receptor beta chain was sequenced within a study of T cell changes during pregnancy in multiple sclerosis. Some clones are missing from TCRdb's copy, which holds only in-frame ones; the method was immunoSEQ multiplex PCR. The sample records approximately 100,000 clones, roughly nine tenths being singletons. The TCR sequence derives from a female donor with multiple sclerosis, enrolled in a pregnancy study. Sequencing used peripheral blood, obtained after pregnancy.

CDR3 residues: CASSLAYGEKLFF. Here the CDR3 DNA reads TGTGCCAGCAGCTTAGCGTACGGGGAAAAACTGTTTTTT. This chain joins TRBV7-9 and TRBJ1-4; D is uncertain. V was trimmed by 0 bases and J by 8 bases, leaving 7 bases between them. The CDR3 has 13 residues. Germline V lookup: CDR1 SEHNR, CDR2 FQNEAQ (reference sequence).